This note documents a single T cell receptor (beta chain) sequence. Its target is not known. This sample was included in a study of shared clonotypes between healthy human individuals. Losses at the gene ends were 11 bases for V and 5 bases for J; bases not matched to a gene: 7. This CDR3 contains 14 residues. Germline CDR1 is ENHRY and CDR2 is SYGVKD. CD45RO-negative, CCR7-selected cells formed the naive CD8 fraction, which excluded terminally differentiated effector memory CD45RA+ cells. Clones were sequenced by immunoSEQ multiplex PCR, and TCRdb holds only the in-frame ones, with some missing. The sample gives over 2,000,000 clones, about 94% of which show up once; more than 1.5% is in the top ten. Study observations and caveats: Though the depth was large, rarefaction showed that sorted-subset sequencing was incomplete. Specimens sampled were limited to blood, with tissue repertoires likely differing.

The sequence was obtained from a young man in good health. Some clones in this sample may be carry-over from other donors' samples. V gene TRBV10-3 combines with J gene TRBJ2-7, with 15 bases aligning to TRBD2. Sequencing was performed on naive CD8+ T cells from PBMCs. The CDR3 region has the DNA TGTGCCGTGTCCGGACTAGCGGGAGGGGACGAGCAGTACTTC. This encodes CAVSGLAGGDEQYF.